This T cell receptor (beta chain) was sequenced during a study of cytomegalovirus exposure and HLA in healthy donors. Study context: Some 200 million T cells yielded 120 million or so unique TCR beta sequences, as an earlier analysis found. Notes on the study in general: Previously analyzed data showed that most TCR beta V segments were productive at a frequency of about 90% or about 30%. Follow-up analysis later connected one missense variant in DCLRE1C with trimming of TCR beta V- and J-genes.

Looked up from germline, CDR1 is SGHTA and CDR2 is FQGTGA. CDR3 length: 17 amino acids. V was clipped by 7 bases and J by 6 bases; unmatched bases: 13. PCR amplification relied on 60 Vbeta primers (plus 13 Jbeta primers). Some clones are missing from TCRdb's copy, which holds only in-frame ones; the method was immunoSEQ multiplex PCR. The table shows 85,000 to 130,000 clones, with 65% to 80% occurring only once. This clone turned up a few times. Its antigen remains unidentified. The source material was PBMCs. This clonotype was sampled from a male donor in good health and CMV-seropositive. This rearrangement joins TRBV7-3 to TRBJ2-6; TRBD1 aligns across 9 bases. In DNA form, the CDR3 reads TGTGCCAGCATGAGCCCGGGACAGGGAGATCCGGCCAACGTCCTGACTTTC. It specifies CASMSPGQGDPANVLTF. Variable domain in full (rest from reference TRBV7-3 and TRBJ2-6): GAGVSQTPSNKVTEKGKYVELRCDPISGHTALYWYRQSLGQGPEFLIYFQGTGAADDSGLPNDRFFAVRPEGSVSTLKIQRTERGDSAVYLCASMSPGQGDPANVLTFGAGSRLTVL.